This T cell receptor (beta chain) came from a study of cytomegalovirus exposure and HLA in healthy donors. This clone has a single count. Both 60 Vbeta primers and 13 Jbeta primers went into the PCR. TCRdb keeps only in-frame clones here, not all; method: immunoSEQ multiplex PCR. This sample yields about 160,000 clones, of which approximately 80% are seen a single time; approximately 3.7% belongs to the top ten. J lost 3 bases, V lost 6 bases, and 9 bases had no gene match. The germline V gene has CDR1 MDHEN and CDR2 SYDVKM. The CDR3 is 15 residues long. The clonotype comes from a man aged 30 to 39 in good health and CMV-seropositive. V is TRBV28 and J is TRBJ2-7, with 9 bases matching TRBD1. The sample comprised PBMCs. The CDR3 coding sequence is TGTGCCAGCAGACCCCCCGGGACAGGGATCTACGAGCAGTACTTC. Residues: CASRPPGTGIYEQYF.